Given below is one TCR beta chain in context. The antigen is unknown. Each CDR3 protein gets one entry in TCRdb, which reprocessed the 5' RACE reads and gives no DNA. The specimen's table records tens of thousands of distinct CDR3 sequences. The CDR3 is 15 amino acids. CDR1 and CDR2 from the germline V gene are SNHLY and FYNNEI. The data were obtained in a study of T cells expressing NK-cell markers. As for the study in general: In sorted CD3+CD56+NKG2C+, CD3+CD56+NKG2C- and CD3+CD56-NKG2C+ T cells, TCR beta repertoires were obtained. Study results and limitations: The study found these clonotypes also leading the CD3+CD56-NKG2C+ fraction in a handful of donors.

The rearrangement uses TRBV2 and TRBJ1-2; checking the TCRdb D call of TRBD1 is not possible without DNA. Sequenced sample: blood T cells: a sorted CD56 or NKG2C T cell subset, CD4+ or CD8+ T cells, or bulk PBMC T cells (not recorded which). This receptor was identified in a woman between 18 and 70 years old in good health. CDR3 sequence reads: CASSVAGELNKGYTF.